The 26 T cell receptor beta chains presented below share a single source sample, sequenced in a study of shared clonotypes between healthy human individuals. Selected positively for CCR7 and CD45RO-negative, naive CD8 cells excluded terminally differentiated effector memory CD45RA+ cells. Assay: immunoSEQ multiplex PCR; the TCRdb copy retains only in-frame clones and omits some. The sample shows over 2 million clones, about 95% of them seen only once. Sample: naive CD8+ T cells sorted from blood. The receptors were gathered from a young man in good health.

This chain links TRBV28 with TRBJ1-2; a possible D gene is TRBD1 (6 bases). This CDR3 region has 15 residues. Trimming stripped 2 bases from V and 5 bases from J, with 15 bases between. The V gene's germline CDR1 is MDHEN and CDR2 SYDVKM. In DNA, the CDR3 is TGTGCCAGCAGTTTAGTGGGGGGCGCAAAATATGGCTACACCTTC. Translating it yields CASSLVGGAKYGYTF.

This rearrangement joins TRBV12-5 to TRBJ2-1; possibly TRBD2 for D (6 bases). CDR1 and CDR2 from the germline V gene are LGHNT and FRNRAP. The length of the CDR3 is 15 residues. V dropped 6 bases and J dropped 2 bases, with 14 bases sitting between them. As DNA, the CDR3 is TGTGCTAGTGGATACCGGGACTGGACCTACAATGAGCAGTTCTTC. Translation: CASGYRDWTYNEQFF.

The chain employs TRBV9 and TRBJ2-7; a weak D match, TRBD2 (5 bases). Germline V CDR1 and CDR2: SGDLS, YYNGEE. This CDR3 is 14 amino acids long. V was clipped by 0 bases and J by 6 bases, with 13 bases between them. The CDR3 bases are TGTGCCAGCAGCGTAGGGAGGAGCTCACCCGAGCAGTACTTC. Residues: CASSVGRSSPEQYF.

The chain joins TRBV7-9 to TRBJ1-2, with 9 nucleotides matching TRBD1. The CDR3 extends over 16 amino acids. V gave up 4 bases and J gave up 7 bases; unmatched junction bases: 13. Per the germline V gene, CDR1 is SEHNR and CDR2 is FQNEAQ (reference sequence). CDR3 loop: CASSYTPGTGLPGYTF. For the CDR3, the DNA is TGTGCCAGCAGCTATACTCCCGGGACAGGGTTGCCTGGCTACACCTTC.

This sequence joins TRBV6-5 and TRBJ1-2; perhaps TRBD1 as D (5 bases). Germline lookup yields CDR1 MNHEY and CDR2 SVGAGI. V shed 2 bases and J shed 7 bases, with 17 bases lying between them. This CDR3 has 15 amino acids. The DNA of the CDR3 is TGTGCCAGCAGTTACAACGGGGCGAGTCCCCTTGGCTACACCTTC. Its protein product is CASSYNGASPLGYTF.

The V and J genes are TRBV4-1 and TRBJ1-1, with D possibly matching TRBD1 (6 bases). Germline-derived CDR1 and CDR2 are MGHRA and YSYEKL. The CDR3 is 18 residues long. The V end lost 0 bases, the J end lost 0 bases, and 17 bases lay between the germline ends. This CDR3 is CASSQEGTRINMNTEAFF. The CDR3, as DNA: TGCGCCAGCAGCCAAGAAGGGACACGAATAAACATGAACACTGAAGCTTTCTTT.

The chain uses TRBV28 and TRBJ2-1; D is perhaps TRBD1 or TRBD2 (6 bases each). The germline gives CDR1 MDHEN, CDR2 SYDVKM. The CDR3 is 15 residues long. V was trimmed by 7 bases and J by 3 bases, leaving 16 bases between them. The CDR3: CASTFGGGYYNEQFF. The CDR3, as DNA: TGTGCCAGCACCTTCGGAGGGGGATACTACAATGAGCAGTTCTTC.

CDR3 nucleotide sequence: TGTGCCAGCAGCGCGACCCCCGACAGGGACTTCCCGGGGGAGCAGTACTTC. It yields the protein CASSATPDRDFPGEQYF. The chain carries TRBV7-9 and TRBJ2-7; D may be TRBD1 (7 bases). V lost 5 bases and J 7 bases, leaving 27 bases between the germline ends. This CDR3 comprises 17 residues. The germline V gene has CDR1 SEHNR and CDR2 FQNEAQ (reference sequence).

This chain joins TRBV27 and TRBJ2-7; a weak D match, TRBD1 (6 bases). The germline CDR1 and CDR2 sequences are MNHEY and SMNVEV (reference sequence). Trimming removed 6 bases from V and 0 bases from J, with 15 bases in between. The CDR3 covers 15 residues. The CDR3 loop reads CASSPRQESSYEQYF. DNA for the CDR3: TGTGCCAGCAGCCCTCGACAGGAGAGCTCCTACGAGCAGTACTTC.

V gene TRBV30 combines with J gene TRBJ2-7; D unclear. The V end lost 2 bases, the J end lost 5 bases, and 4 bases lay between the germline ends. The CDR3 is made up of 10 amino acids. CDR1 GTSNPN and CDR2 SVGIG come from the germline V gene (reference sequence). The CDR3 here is CAWSKHEQYF. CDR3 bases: TGTGCCTGGAGTAAGCACGAGCAGTACTTC.

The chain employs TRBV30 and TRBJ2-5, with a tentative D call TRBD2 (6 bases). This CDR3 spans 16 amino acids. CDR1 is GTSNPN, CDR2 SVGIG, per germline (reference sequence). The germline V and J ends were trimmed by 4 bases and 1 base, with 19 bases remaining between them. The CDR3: CAWNPFAGTAQETQYF. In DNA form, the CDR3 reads TGTGCCTGGAACCCGTTCGCCGGGACTGCCCAAGAGACCCAGTACTTC.

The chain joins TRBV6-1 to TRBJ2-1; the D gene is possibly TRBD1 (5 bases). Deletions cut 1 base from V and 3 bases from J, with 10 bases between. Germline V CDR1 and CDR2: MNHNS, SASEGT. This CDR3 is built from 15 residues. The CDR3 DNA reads TGTGCCAGCAGTGAAGTTAGGGGCTACTACAATGAGCAGTTCTTC. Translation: CASSEVRGYYNEQFF.

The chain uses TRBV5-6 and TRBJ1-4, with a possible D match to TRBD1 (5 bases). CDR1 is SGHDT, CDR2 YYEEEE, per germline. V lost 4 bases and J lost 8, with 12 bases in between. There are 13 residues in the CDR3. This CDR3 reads CASSLGGREKLFF. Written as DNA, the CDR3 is TGTGCCAGCAGCCTCGGGGGTAGGGAAAAACTGTTTTTT. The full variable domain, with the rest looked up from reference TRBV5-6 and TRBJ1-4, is DAGVTQSPTHLIKTRGQQVTLRCSPKSGHDTVSWYQQALGQGPQFIFQYYEEEERQRGNFPDRFSGHQFPNYSSELNVNALLLGDSALYLCASSLGGREKLFFGSGTQLSVL.

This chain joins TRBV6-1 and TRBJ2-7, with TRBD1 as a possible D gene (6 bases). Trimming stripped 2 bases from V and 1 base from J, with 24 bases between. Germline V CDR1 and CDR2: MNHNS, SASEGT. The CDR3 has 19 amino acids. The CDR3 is CASSESVLLGGVGSYEQYF. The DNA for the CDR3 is TGTGCCAGCAGTGAAAGTGTGTTATTAGGGGGAGTTGGTTCCTACGAGCAGTACTTC.

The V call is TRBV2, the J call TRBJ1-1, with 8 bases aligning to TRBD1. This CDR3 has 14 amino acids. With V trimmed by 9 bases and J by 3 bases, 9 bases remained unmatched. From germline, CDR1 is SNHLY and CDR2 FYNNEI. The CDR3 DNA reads TGTGCCAGTAGGGAACAGGGGGGGTACACTGAAGCTTTCTTT. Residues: CASREQGGYTEAFF.

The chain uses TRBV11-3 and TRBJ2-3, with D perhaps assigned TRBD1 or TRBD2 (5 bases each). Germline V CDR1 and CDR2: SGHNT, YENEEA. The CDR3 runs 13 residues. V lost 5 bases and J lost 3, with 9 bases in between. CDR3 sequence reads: CASSHEGTDTQYF. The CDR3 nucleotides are TGTGCCAGCAGCCACGAGGGGACAGATACGCAGTATTTT. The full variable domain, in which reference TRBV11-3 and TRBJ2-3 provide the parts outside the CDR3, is EAGVVQSPRYKIIEKKQPVAFWCNPISGHNTLYWYLQNLGQGPELLIRYENEEAVDDSQLPKDRFSAERLKGVDSTLKIQPAELGDSAVYLCASSHEGTDTQYFGPGTRLTVL.

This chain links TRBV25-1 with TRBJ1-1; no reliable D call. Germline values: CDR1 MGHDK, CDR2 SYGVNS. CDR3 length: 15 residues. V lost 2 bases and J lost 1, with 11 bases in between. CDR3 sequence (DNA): TGTGCCAGCAGTGAAGTGGGATCCACGAACACTGAAGCTTTCTTT. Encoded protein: CASSEVGSTNTEAFF. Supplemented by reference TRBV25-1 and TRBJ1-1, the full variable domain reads EADIYQTPRYLVIGTGKKITLECSQTMGHDKMYWYQQDPGMELHLIHYSYGVNSTEKGDLSSESTVSRIRTEHFPLTLESARPSHTSQYLCASSEVGSTNTEAFFGQGTRLTVV.

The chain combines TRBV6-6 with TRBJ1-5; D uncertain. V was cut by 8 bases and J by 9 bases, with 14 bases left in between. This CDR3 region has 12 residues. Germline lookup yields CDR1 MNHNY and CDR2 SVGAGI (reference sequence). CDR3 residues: CASFDPMGPQHF. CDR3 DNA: TGTGCCAGCTTCGACCCTATGGGGCCCCAGCATTTT.

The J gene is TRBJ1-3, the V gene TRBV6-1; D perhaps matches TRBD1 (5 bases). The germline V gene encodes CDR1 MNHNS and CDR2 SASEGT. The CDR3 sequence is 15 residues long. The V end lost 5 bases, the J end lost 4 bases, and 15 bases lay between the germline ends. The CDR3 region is CASSLGTERGNTIYF. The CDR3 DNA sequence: TGTGCCAGCAGTTTAGGGACGGAGAGAGGAAACACCATATATTTT.

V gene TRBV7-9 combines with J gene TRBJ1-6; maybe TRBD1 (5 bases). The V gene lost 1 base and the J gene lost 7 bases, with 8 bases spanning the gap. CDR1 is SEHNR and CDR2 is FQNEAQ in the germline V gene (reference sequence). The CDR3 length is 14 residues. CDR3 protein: CASSLVGENSPLHF. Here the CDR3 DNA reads TGTGCCAGCAGCTTAGTGGGGGAAAATTCACCCCTCCACTTT.

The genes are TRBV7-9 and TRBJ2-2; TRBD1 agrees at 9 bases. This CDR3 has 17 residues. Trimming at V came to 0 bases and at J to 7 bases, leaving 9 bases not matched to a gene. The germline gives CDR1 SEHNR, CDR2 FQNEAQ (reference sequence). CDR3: CASSLALDRGYDGELFF. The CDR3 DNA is TGTGCCAGCAGCTTAGCTTTGGACAGGGGTTACGACGGGGAGCTGTTTTTT. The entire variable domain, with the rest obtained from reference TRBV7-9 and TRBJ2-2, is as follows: DTGVSQNPRHKITKRGQNVTFRCDPISEHNRLYWYRQTLGQGPEFLTYFQNEAQLEKSRLLSDRFSAERPKGSFSTLEIQRTEQGDSAMYLCASSLALDRGYDGELFFGEGSRLTVL.

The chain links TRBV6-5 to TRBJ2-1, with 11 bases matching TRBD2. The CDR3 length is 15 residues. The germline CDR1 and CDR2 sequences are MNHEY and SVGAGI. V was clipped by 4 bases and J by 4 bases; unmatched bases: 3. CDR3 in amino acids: CASSLSSGGYNEQFF. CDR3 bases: TGTGCCAGCAGTTTATCTAGCGGGGGGTACAATGAGCAGTTCTTC.

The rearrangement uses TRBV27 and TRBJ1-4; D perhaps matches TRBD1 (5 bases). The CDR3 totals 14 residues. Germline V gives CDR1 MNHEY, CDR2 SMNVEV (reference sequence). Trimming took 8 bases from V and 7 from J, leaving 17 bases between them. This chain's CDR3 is CASGSFDRLEKLFF. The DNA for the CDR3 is TGTGCCAGCGGGTCTTTTGACAGACTTGAAAAACTGTTTTTT.

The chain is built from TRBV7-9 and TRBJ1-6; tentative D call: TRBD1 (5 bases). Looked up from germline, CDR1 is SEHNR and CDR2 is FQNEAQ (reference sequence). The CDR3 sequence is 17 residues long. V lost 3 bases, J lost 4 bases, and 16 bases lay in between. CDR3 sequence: CASSLIVFGTYNSPLHF. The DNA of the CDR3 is TGTGCCAGCAGCTTGATTGTGTTCGGGACTTATAATTCACCCCTCCACTTT.

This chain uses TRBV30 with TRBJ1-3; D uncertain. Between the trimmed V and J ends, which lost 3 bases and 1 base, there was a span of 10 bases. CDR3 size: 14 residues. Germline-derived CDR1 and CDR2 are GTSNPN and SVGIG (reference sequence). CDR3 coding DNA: TGTGCCTGGAGCGTAGGATTATCTGGAAACACCATATATTTT. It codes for CAWSVGLSGNTIYF.

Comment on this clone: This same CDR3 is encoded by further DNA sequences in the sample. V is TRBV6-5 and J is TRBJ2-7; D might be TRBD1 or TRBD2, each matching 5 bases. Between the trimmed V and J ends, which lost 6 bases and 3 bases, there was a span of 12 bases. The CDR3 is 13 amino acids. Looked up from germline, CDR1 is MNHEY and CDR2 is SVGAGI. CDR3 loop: CASSLRGSYEQYF. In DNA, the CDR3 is TGTGCCAGCAGCCTTCGGGGCAGCTACGAGCAGTACTTC.